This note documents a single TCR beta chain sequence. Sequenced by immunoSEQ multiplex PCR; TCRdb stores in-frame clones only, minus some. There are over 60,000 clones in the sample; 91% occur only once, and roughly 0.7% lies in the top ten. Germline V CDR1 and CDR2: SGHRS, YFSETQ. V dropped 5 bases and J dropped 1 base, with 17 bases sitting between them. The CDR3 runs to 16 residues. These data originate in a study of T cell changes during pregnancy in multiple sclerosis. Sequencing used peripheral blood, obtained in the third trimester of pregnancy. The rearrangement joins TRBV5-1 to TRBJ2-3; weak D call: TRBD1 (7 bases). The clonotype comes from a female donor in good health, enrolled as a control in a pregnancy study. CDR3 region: CASSPGAGQGTDTQYF. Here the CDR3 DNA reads TGCGCCAGCAGTCCGGGAGCCGGACAGGGCACAGATACGCAGTATTTT.